This T cell receptor (beta chain) emerged from a study of Ad26.COV2.S vaccination and SARS-CoV-2 variants (dated by TCRdb to the early 2020s). About the investigation overall: The specificity and breadth of SARS-CoV-2-reactive T cell receptors after Ad26.COV2.S vaccination were assessed by TCRbeta repertoire sequencing. The TCR-sequenced set comprised approximately 32 samples: about 19 Ad26.COV2.S vaccine recipients, 5 placebo recipients and 8 SARS-CoV-2 convalescent individuals. Overall study results and their limits: Vaccine and placebo recipients had similar non-spike TCR breadth, a finding consistent with the vaccine containing only spike. After vaccination, substantial breadth of spike-specific CD8+ and CD4+ T cell responses was reported. Higher spike-specific TCR breadth was observed in Ad26.COV2.S recipients than in placebo recipients (P = 0.0014). The authors noted that total T cell responses may have been underestimated by the TCR breadth and depth analyses.

As to this clone: Its antigen is not yet known. Per-nucleotide qualities are absent, and no much larger clonotype sits a single base away.

TCRbeta CDR3 regions were sequenced with the immunoSEQ Assay. After extraction, genomic DNA underwent amplification by bias-controlled multiplex PCR, followed by high-throughput sequencing. The study's processing was this. To quantify the absolute abundance of every unique TCRbeta CDR3 region, sequences were collapsed and filtered. Usable DNA was measured by amplifying reference genes present in all nucleated cells, and TCRbeta template counts were normalized to that usable DNA to estimate T cell fraction. Repertoire TCRs were annotated as SARS-CoV-2-specific by exact matching of V gene, CDR3 amino acid sequence and J gene to a known reactive TCR set. The reference SARS-CoV-2 TCR set came from MIRA and was filtered for enrichment in COVID-19-positive ImmuneCODE repertoires, removing public or cross-reactive TCRs. Using the MIRA antigens, annotated TCRs were further analysed by specific ORF or by position within an ORF. Depth was the summed frequency of annotated unique rearrangements, while breadth was defined as annotated unique rearrangements over total unique productive rearrangements. Group comparisons of TCR breadth used two-sided Wilcoxon rank-sum tests. TCRdb re-hosts the immuneACCESS table, in-frame sequences only. Its copies lack some clones; in the studies checked, an unresolved V gene accounts for under half of them, and the cause for the rest is not known. For V, J and clone size, that table is used; D and trimming come from the DNA. Here the sample has 180,000 or so clones; around 88% occur a single time. Of the sample, around 6.3% is held by the ten largest clones.

What the time point label conveys for this sample: individuals recovered from natural SARS-CoV-2 infection. Per the germline V gene, SGHRS is the CDR1 and YFSETQ is the CDR2. Unmatched junction bases come to 6, with V trimmed by 4 bases and J by 8 bases. The CDR3 numbers 14 residues from cysteine through phenylalanine. Only the CDR3 DNA is retained, 42 bases long and in frame from the first base. This sample comprised peripheral blood, obtained after recovery from COVID-19. The TCR comes from a human donor who had recovered from COVID-19. The chain is encoded by TRBV5-1 joined to TRBJ1-4; TRBD1 matches 9 bases in the middle. The CDR3 amino acid sequence is: CASSAGQGKEKLFF. Here is the DNA: TGCGCCAGCAGCGCGGGACAGGGAAAAGAAAAACTGTTTTTT.